This TCR beta chain was captured by sequencing in a study of blood T cell repertoires in COVID-19. Study-wide background: Whether acute or convalescent, the COVID-19 samples came from the United States, Italy and Spain. Sample material is recorded as cDNA or gDNA derived from T cells, B-cell-depleted T cells, or PBMCs.

In germline, CDR1 is LGHNA, CDR2 YNFKEQ. Trimming cost V 1 base and J 0 bases, with 19 bases left between them. The CDR3 consists of 19 residues. Original processing notes: Reference gene primer amplification gave nucleated cell count estimates. The method was immunoSEQ multiplex PCR; TCRdb's version includes in-frame clones alone and lacks a portion of them. D and trimming were read from the DNA, whereas the V and J calls and clone size are those reported in that table. The data show more than 65,000 clones, roughly nine tenths seen once. The chain is built from TRBV4-2 and TRBJ2-1, with D tentatively TRBD2 (7 bases). The TCR was taken from a man in his forties or fifties with acute or convalescent COVID-19. Material for sequencing was peripheral blood. CDR3: CASSQAQLAGASSYNEQFF. CDR3 coding DNA: TGTGCCAGCAGCCAAGCCCAGCTGGCGGGGGCGAGCTCCTACAATGAGCAGTTCTTC.